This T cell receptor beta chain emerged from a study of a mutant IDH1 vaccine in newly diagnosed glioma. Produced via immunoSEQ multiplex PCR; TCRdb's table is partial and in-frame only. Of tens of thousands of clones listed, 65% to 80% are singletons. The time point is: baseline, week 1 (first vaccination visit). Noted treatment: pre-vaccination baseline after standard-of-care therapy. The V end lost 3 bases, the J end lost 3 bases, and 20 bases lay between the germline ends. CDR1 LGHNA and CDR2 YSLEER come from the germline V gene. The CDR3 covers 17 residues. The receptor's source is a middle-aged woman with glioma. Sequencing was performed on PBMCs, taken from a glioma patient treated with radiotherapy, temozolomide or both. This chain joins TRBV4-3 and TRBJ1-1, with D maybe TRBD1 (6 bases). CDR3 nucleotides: TGCGCCAGCAGCCAGAACAACCTACAGGGATCGGACACTGAAGCTTTCTTT. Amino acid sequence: CASSQNNLQGSDTEAFF.